The 2 T cell receptor beta chains listed next were all sequenced from one sample in a study of patients and donors after allogeneic stem cell transplantation. TCRdb ran MiXCR on the RT-PCR reads and lists one entry per CDR3 protein. The sample includes around 23,000 distinct CDR3 sequences, 29% seen only once; the top ten take approximately 50%. The sequenced material came from blood, either unsorted or a sorted T cell fraction (not recorded which). The receptors stem from a human donor who was either an allogeneic HSCT recipient or a stem cell or donor lymphocyte infusion donor (not recorded which). It is not recorded whose cells these are; they may come from a transplant donor.

The chain couples TRBV14 to TRBJ2-3; D uncertain. V lost 3 bases and J 4 bases, leaving 11 bases between the germline ends. CDR1 and CDR2 (germline): SGHDN, FVKESK. This CDR3 region has 14 residues. For the CDR3, the DNA is TGTGCCAGCAGCCAGCACACAGCGTCAGATACGCAGTATTTT. This sequence encodes CASSQHTASDTQYF.

A few counts support this clonotype. DNA of the CDR3: TGCGCCAGCGGGATCGGAACGCTGAATGAGCAGTTCTTC. It yields the protein CASGIGTLNEQFF. The V and J genes are TRBV5-1 and TRBJ2-1; D uncertain. Trimming pared 7 bases from V and 7 bases from J, leaving 15 bases between. This CDR3 is built from 13 residues. Germline V gene data show CDR1 as SGHRS and CDR2 as YFSETQ.